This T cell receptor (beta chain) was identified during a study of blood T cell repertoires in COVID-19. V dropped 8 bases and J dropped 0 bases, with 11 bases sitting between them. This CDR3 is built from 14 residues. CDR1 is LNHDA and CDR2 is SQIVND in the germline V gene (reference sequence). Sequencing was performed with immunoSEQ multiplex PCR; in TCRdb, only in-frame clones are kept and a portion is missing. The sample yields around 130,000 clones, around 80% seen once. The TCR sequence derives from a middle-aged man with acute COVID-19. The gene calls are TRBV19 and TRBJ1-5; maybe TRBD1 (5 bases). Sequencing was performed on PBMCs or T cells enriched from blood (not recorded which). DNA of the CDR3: TGTGCCAGTGGGGCATCTTATAGCAATCAGCCCCAGCATTTT. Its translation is CASGASYSNQPQHF.